Given below is one T cell receptor beta chain in context. This specimen belongs to a study of low-dose radiotherapy and immunotherapy resistance in tumors. Study background: Each patient was administered nivolumab intravenously at 240 mg, which was a flat dose, every two weeks, along with intravenous ipilimumab at 1 mg/kg every six weeks. It was every two weeks, one day before radiation and immunotherapy, that intravenous cyclophosphamide 200 mg/m2 was given.

TRAV- and TRBV-specific primers, spanning alpha and beta chains, primed first-strand cDNA. A roughly 22-cycle PCR with a constant-region primer and V-primer adapter amplified TCRs. One entry per CDR3 protein results from TCRdb running MiXCR on the reads. This repertoire shows about 30,000 distinct CDR3 sequences, under 55% found once; its top ten account for roughly 5.8%. Time point meaning: after trial treatment. As to treatment: LDRT plus nivolumab, ipilimumab, low-dose cyclophosphamide and aspirin (RACIN trial). Donors were given nivolumab, ipilimumab, aspirin, low-dose cyclophosphamide and low-dose radiotherapy. This CDR3 has 18 amino acids. Trimming at V came to 1 base and at J to 1 base, leaving 13 bases not matched to a gene. Germline V CDR1 and CDR2: SGHTA, FQGNSA.

The chain carries TRBV7-2 and TRBJ2-7; 7 nucleotides align to TRBD2. The TCR originated in a male donor with gallbladder cancer. The specimen was PBMCs, collected after low-dose radiotherapy plus immunotherapy. The CDR3 protein is CASSLEGRGGLKSYEQYF. The CDR3 bases are TGTGCCAGCAGCTTAGAAGGGAGGGGCGGATTGAAGTCCTACGAGCAGTACTTC.